The source of this TCR beta chain is a study of blood T cell repertoires in COVID-19. Study-wide background: Samples taken during acute and convalescent COVID-19 were collected in the United States, Italy and Spain.

This clone was observed a handful of times. Only in-frame clones appear in the TCRdb table, and some are missing; sequencing was by immunoSEQ multiplex PCR. The repertoire holds around 76,000 clones, with 65% to 85% as singletons. Input material: peripheral blood. This sequence was found in a man aged 45 to 65 with COVID-19, enrolled during active disease.

CDR3 amino acids: CASSEGRVGNTIYF. In DNA, the CDR3 is TGTGCCAGCAGTGAAGGGCGGGTTGGAAACACCATATATTTT. The V and J genes are TRBV2 and TRBJ1-3; no clear D gene. Trimming took off 1 base at V and 3 bases at J, with 7 bases between the two ends. Germline CDR1 SNHLY, CDR2 FYNNEI. The CDR3 is 14 amino acids.